A single sample gave rise to the 32 T cell receptor beta chains below, sequenced in a study of blood T cell repertoires in COVID-19. Sequencing used immunoSEQ multiplex PCR; TCRdb keeps in-frame clones, though not all of them. The table has some 530,000 clones, more than 85% seen once; the top ten hold 8% to 9.5%. Sequences were obtained from PBMCs or T cells enriched from blood (not recorded which). Every receptor here comes from a woman aged 60-75 years who had recovered from COVID-19.

Worth noting for this clone: In the same sample, other DNA sequences code for this CDR3. The V and J genes are TRBV19 and TRBJ1-2, with 7 bases fitting TRBD1. This CDR3 is built from 12 residues. Germline V gene sequence: CDR1 LNHDA, CDR2 SQIVND (reference sequence). V shed 5 bases, J shed 4 bases, and the junction held 1 base outside the gene matches. In nucleotides, the CDR3 is TGTGCCAGTAGTCGACAGGGCTATGGCTACACCTTC. Its protein is CASSRQGYGYTF. The variable domain in full, completed from reference TRBV19 and TRBJ1-2, reads DGGITQSPKYLFRKEGQNVTLSCEQNLNHDAMYWYRQDPGQGLRLIYYSQIVNDFQKGDIAEGYSVSREKKESFPLTVTSAQKNPTAFYLCASSRQGYGYTFGSGTRLTVV.

V gene TRBV7-6 combines with J gene TRBJ1-2; D possibly corresponds to TRBD1 (5 bases). V gave up 2 bases and J gave up 6 bases, with 13 bases separating them. The CDR3 extends over 14 amino acids. Germline CDR1 is SGHVS and CDR2 is FNYEAQ. The CDR3 bases are TGTGCCAGCAGCTTAAATCCTCAGGGCGATGGCTACACCTTC. It is translated as CASSLNPQGDGYTF.

This clone was counted only a few times. DNA of the CDR3: TGCGCCAGCAGCCAAGTCCAGACAACTAACTATGGCTACACCTTC. It encodes CASSQVQTTNYGYTF. The chain couples TRBV4-1 to TRBJ1-2; no reliable D call. Germline CDR1 reads MGHRA; CDR2 reads YSYEKL. V shed 1 base and J shed 0 bases, with 9 bases lying between them. This CDR3 has 15 amino acids.

The rearrangement joins TRBV2 to TRBJ2-1, with D tentatively TRBD2 (5 bases). CDR1 and CDR2 (germline): SNHLY, FYNNEI. The CDR3 consists of 14 residues. V was clipped by 7 bases and J by 0 bases, with 10 bases between them. This chain's CDR3 is CASMEVISYNEQFF. In DNA, the CDR3 is TGTGCCAGCATGGAGGTTATCTCCTACAATGAGCAGTTCTTC. The variable domain in full, with the rest retrieved from reference TRBV2 and TRBJ2-1, is EPEVTQTPSHQVTQMGQEVILRCVPISNHLYFYWYRQILGQKVEFLVSFYNNEISEKSEIFDDQFSVERPDGSNFTLKIRSTKLEDSAMYFCASMEVISYNEQFFGPGTRLTVL.

The rearrangement links TRBV28 to TRBJ1-2; maybe TRBD1 (6 bases). Germline-derived CDR1 and CDR2 are MDHEN and SYDVKM. V was trimmed by 5 bases and J by 4 bases, leaving 14 bases between them. The CDR3 runs 14 residues. The CDR3 nucleotides are TGTGCCAGCAGTACTACAGGGCTAACCTATGGCTACACCTTC. The encoded protein is CASSTTGLTYGYTF.

The chain uses TRBV11-2 and TRBJ1-2; D is unresolved. Germline assignment: CDR1 SGHAT and CDR2 FQNNGV. The CDR3 sequence is 15 residues long. With 4 bases removed from V and 2 bases from J, the gap between germline ends came to 14 bases. CDR3 region: CASSSKATINYGYTF. CDR3 nucleotides: TGTGCCAGCAGCTCAAAAGCGACCATCAACTATGGCTACACCTTC.

This clone showed up just once. The chain has TRBV19 and TRBJ2-4; D might be TRBD2 (5 bases). The germline V gene encodes CDR1 LNHDA and CDR2 SQIVND (reference sequence). V lost 1 base and J 1 base, leaving 5 bases between the germline ends. CDR3 length: 14 amino acids. The CDR3 sequence is CASSIGGAKNIQYF. The CDR3 DNA is TGTGCCAGTAGTATAGGCGGGGCCAAAAACATTCAGTACTTC.

This chain links TRBV3-1 (or the pseudogene TRBV3-2) with TRBJ1-2; the D is unclear. Germline CDR1 reads LGHDT; CDR2 reads YNNKEL (reference sequence). Trimming cost V 4 bases and J 5 bases, with 8 bases left between them. The CDR3 extends over 12 amino acids. The CDR3 spells CASSRSGYGYTF. For the CDR3, the DNA is TGTGCCAGCAGCCGGTCGGGTTATGGCTACACCTTC.

The gene calls are TRBV29-1 and TRBJ2-4; D gene ambiguous. Deletions cut 1 base from V and 0 bases from J, with 7 bases between. Germline CDR1 reads SQVTM; CDR2 reads ANQGSEA. The CDR3 length is 14 residues. The CDR3 DNA reads TGCAGCGTTGAAGTTAGCCTAGCCAAAAACATTCAGTACTTC. This sequence encodes CSVEVSLAKNIQYF.

V gene TRBV25-1 combines with J gene TRBJ1-6; D may be TRBD1 (6 bases). CDR1 is MGHDK and CDR2 is SYGVNS in the germline V gene. Trimming cost V 3 bases and J 1 base, with 13 bases left between them. The CDR3 has 17 residues. CDR3 coding DNA: TGTGCCAGCAGTGACCCCCGAGGGGGATCCTATAATTCACCCCTCCACTTT. It codes for CASSDPRGGSYNSPLHF.

The sample holds a few counts of this clone. This rearrangement joins TRBV5-6 to TRBJ1-1, with 11 bases aligning to TRBD1. The CDR3 is made up of 14 amino acids. Looked up from germline, CDR1 is SGHDT and CDR2 is YYEEEE. Losses at the gene ends were 5 bases for V and 4 bases for J; bases not matched to a gene: 4. The CDR3 loop is CASRYGTGGTEAFF. CDR3 bases: TGTGCCAGCAGGTACGGGACAGGGGGCACTGAAGCTTTCTTT. The whole variable domain, filled in from reference TRBV5-6 and TRBJ1-1, reads DAGVTQSPTHLIKTRGQQVTLRCSPKSGHDTVSWYQQALGQGPQFIFQYYEEEERQRGNFPDRFSGHQFPNYSSELNVNALLLGDSALYLCASRYGTGGTEAFFGQGTRLTVV.

The J gene is TRBJ2-1, the V gene TRBV19; 8 nucleotides line up with TRBD1. This CDR3 has 16 residues. The germline V gene has CDR1 LNHDA and CDR2 SQIVND (reference sequence). The trim removed 1 base at V and 1 base at J, leaving 3 bases unmatched. CDR3 in DNA: TGTGCCAGTAGTATAGCCAGGACAGGGTCCTACAATGAGCAGTTCTTC. This sequence encodes CASSIARTGSYNEQFF.

The chain combines TRBV19 with TRBJ1-1, with 9 bases identical to TRBD1. Germline-derived CDR1 and CDR2 are LNHDA and SQIVND (reference sequence). V shed 5 bases, J shed 11 bases, and the junction held 6 bases outside the gene matches. The CDR3 totals 12 residues. The CDR3 protein is CASSPRDRDAFF. The CDR3 nucleotides are TGTGCCAGTAGTCCGCGGGACAGGGACGCTTTCTTT.

V gene TRBV6-5 combines with J gene TRBJ1-2; 7 bases map to TRBD1. V dropped 6 bases and J dropped 0; count of bases not matched to a gene: 4. CDR3 length equals 14 residues. Germline V gene sequence: CDR1 MNHEY, CDR2 SVGAGI. CDR3 in DNA: TGTGCCAGCAGGGGGGACAGTCCTAACTATGGCTACACCTTC. It codes for CASRGDSPNYGYTF.

The rearrangement uses TRBV7-9 and TRBJ2-3; 10 bases are a match to TRBD1. CDR1 is SEHNR, CDR2 FQNEAQ, per germline (reference sequence). The CDR3 totals 15 residues. V was clipped by 3 bases and J by 5 bases; unmatched bases: 5. The CDR3 DNA follows: TGTGCCAGCAGCTTCACGGACAGGGGGGGAGATACGCAGTATTTT. This sequence encodes CASSFTDRGGDTQYF.

With respect to this clone: The sample has other DNA sequences that encode this CDR3 too. The CDR3 bases are TGCAGCGTTGAGGGACAAGGTTATGGCTACACCTTC. It codes for CSVEGQGYGYTF. The chain joins TRBV29-1 to TRBJ1-2, with D possibly being TRBD1 (6 bases). The CDR3 runs 12 residues. Germline V lookup: CDR1 SQVTM, CDR2 ANQGSEA. The ends were cut back, 3 bases at V and 5 bases at J, with 10 bases in the middle. The full variable domain, completed using reference TRBV29-1 and TRBJ1-2, is SAVISQKPSRDICQRGTSLTIQCQVDSQVTMMFWYRQQPGQSLTLIATANQGSEATYESGFVIDKFPISRPNLTFSTLTVSNMSPEDSSIYLCSVEGQGYGYTFGSGTRLTVV.

The rearrangement links TRBV7-2 to TRBJ1-2, with a tentative D call TRBD1 (6 bases). The CDR3 loop spans 13 amino acids. Germline loops: CDR1 SGHTA, CDR2 FQGNSA. V was shortened by 3 bases and J by 8 bases, with 13 bases between the two germline ends. The CDR3 sequence is CASSLGGARGYTF. CDR3 DNA: TGTGCCAGCAGCTTGGGGGGGGCTCGAGGCTACACCTTC.

This rearrangement joins TRBV2 to TRBJ1-2; TRBD1 agrees at 7 bases. Germline CDR1 SNHLY, CDR2 FYNNEI. This CDR3 is 15 amino acids long. V was clipped by 1 base and J by 3 bases; unmatched bases: 5. In nucleotides, the CDR3 is TGTGCCAGCAGTGAAGGAAGGGGGCTGCACTATGGCTACACCTTC. This translates into CASSEGRGLHYGYTF.

The chain employs TRBV15 and TRBJ2-7; 9 bases are a match to TRBD1. With 2 bases clipped from V and 1 base from J, the junction kept 6 bases outside the gene matches. Germline CDR1 is LNHNV and CDR2 is YYDKDF (reference sequence). The CDR3 runs 16 residues. The CDR3 here is CATSRSGQGRSYEQYV. The CDR3 DNA reads TGTGCCACCAGCAGATCGGGACAGGGTAGATCCTACGAGCAGTACGTC.

The rearrangement links TRBV5-1 to TRBJ1-6, with 7 bases matching TRBD1. J was trimmed by 5 bases and V by 0 bases; bases with no gene match: 2. In germline, CDR1 is SGHRS, CDR2 YFSETQ. The CDR3 runs to 15 residues. The CDR3 loop is CASSLGGTDNSPLHF. The DNA of the CDR3 is TGCGCCAGCAGCTTGGGGGGGACAGATAATTCACCCCTCCACTTT.

This sequence joins TRBV19 and TRBJ1-6; D may be TRBD1 (5 bases). The germline gives CDR1 LNHDA, CDR2 SQIVND (reference sequence). The CDR3 loop spans 13 amino acids. Trimming shortened V by 6 bases and J by 6 bases, and 9 bases separated the two germline ends. Here the CDR3 reads CASSGTFNSPLHF. CDR3 sequence (DNA): TGTGCCAGTAGCGGGACTTTTAATTCACCCCTCCACTTT.

In nucleotides, the CDR3 is TGTGCCAGCAGTGAACAGAACCGCTACGAGCAGTACTTC. Its translation: CASSEQNRYEQYF. The chain employs TRBV2 and TRBJ2-7, with D uncertain. Germline-derived CDR1 and CDR2 are SNHLY and FYNNEI. Trimming stripped 2 bases from V and 3 bases from J, with 8 bases between. The CDR3 loop spans 13 amino acids.

The genes are TRBV15 and TRBJ1-3, with D possibly being TRBD1 (5 bases). CDR1 is LNHNV, CDR2 YYDKDF, per germline (reference sequence). CDR3 length: 15 residues. With 5 bases removed from V and 0 bases from J, the gap between germline ends came to 11 bases. The CDR3 region has the DNA TGTGCCACCAGCGGAGGGACTTTCTCTGGAAACACCATATATTTT. As protein: CATSGGTFSGNTIYF.

The sample holds a few counts of this clone. The V and J genes are TRBV3-1 (or the pseudogene TRBV3-2) and TRBJ1-2, with a possible D match to TRBD1 (6 bases). The CDR3 consists of 13 residues. Per the germline V gene, CDR1 is LGHDT and CDR2 is YNNKEL (reference sequence). V was shortened by 3 bases and J by 7 bases, with 12 bases between the two germline ends. The CDR3 spells CASSQSQGGGYTF. The CDR3 DNA is TGTGCCAGCAGCCAGTCACAGGGTGGTGGCTACACCTTC.

The J gene is TRBJ2-1, the V gene TRBV7-9; TRBD2 is a possible D gene (5 bases). Germline lookup yields CDR1 SEHNR and CDR2 FQNEAQ (reference sequence). Trimming pared 4 bases from V and 8 bases from J, leaving 12 bases between. There are 13 residues in the CDR3. The CDR3 region is CASSSTSRHEQFF. DNA of the CDR3: TGTGCCAGCAGCTCCACTAGTAGGCATGAGCAGTTCTTC.

The chain employs TRBV5-1 and TRBJ1-1; D is unresolved. Germline values: CDR1 SGHRS, CDR2 YFSETQ. CDR3 size: 14 residues. V was pared by 1 base and J by 4 bases, with 11 bases between. The DNA of the CDR3 is TGCGCCAGCAGCTTGTACTCTTCGGGCACTGAAGCTTTCTTT. Translation: CASSLYSSGTEAFF.

V is TRBV15 and J is TRBJ1-3; no firm D call. CDR3 length equals 14 residues. V was cut by 1 base and J by 1 base, with 5 bases left in between. CDR1 is LNHNV and CDR2 is YYDKDF in the germline V gene (reference sequence). The CDR3 DNA reads TGTGCCACCAGCAGAGGGGCTTCTGGAAACACCATATATTTT. This translates into CATSRGASGNTIYF.

The chain has TRBV10-3 and TRBJ2-2; D is ambiguous. The CDR3 spans 13 residues. Trimming removed 6 bases at V and 1 base at J, with 6 bases between. Germline V gene sequence: CDR1 ENHRY, CDR2 SYGVKD. The CDR3, as DNA: TGTGCCATCAGCCGACTGAACACCGGGGAGCTGTTTTTT. This codes for CAISRLNTGELFF.

Only one count was recorded for this clone. The rearrangement links TRBV6-5 to TRBJ1-1; 8 nucleotides agree with TRBD1. In germline, CDR1 is MNHEY, CDR2 SVGAGI. J gave up 6 bases and V 5 bases, and 11 bases lay outside the gene matches. This CDR3 spans 15 amino acids. CDR3 nucleotide sequence: TGTGCCAGCAGTCACATCGGACAGGGCCTCGCTGAAGCTTTCTTT. It specifies CASSHIGQGLAEAFF.

The DNA for the CDR3 is TGCAGCGTTGTAGGGACATCTTCTTCTGAGCAGTTCTTC. It specifies CSVVGTSSSEQFF. The rearrangement joins TRBV29-1 to TRBJ2-1, with D possibly matching TRBD1 (6 bases). This CDR3 is built from 13 residues. The germline CDR1 and CDR2 sequences are SQVTM and ANQGSEA. V lost 4 bases and J 9 bases, leaving 16 bases between the germline ends.

A single count supports this clone. V gene TRBV5-7 combines with J gene TRBJ1-1; no clear D. TRBV5-7 is labeled an ORF, and its function is uncertain. CDR3 length: 15 residues. Trimming stripped 3 bases from V and 0 bases from J, with 12 bases between. CDR3 loop: CASSSFGVMNTEAFF. The CDR3, as DNA: TGTGCCAGCAGCTCTTTCGGGGTTATGAACACTGAAGCTTTCTTT.

The rearrangement joins TRBV6-5 to TRBJ1-4; possibly TRBD1 for D (6 bases). The CDR3 length is 13 residues. Trimming pared 6 bases from V and 10 bases from J, leaving 15 bases between. Per the germline V gene, CDR1 is MNHEY and CDR2 is SVGAGI. As DNA, the CDR3 is TGTGCCAGCAGAGATGGGGGCTCGGGAAAACTGTTTTTT. Its protein is CASRDGGSGKLFF.